This record covers a single T cell receptor (beta chain). The CDR3 is made up of 13 amino acids. The V gene's germline CDR1 is SNHLY and CDR2 FYNNEI. Trimming cost V 7 bases and J 6 bases, with 14 bases left between them. TCRdb redid the calling of the RT-PCR reads with MiXCR, one entry per CDR3 protein. The sample contains about 680,000 distinct CDR3 sequences, 14% of which appear only once. The sequenced material came from memory CD4+ T cells from blood. The TCR comes from a female donor in good health, serving as a healthy control. The chain combines TRBV2 with TRBJ2-3; possible D gene TRBD2, 5 bases. CDR3 sequence: CASTILGWDTQYF. CDR3 nucleotides: TGTGCCAGCACTATACTAGGGTGGGATACGCAGTATTTT. Using reference TRBV2 and TRBJ2-3 for the parts outside the CDR3, the full variable domain is EPEVTQTPSHQVTQMGQEVILRCVPISNHLYFYWYRQILGQKVEFLVSFYNNEISEKSEIFDDQFSVERPDGSNFTLKIRSTKLEDSAMYFCASTILGWDTQYFGPGTRLTVL.